These 21 T cell receptor beta chains came from one sample sequenced in a study of blood T cell repertoires in COVID-19. Generated by immunoSEQ multiplex PCR, the TCRdb table keeps only in-frame clones and is missing some. In the table there are under 200,000 clones, approximately 80% of which are singletons. Sequencing input: PBMCs or T cells enriched from blood (not recorded which). These receptors all come from an older woman who had recovered from COVID-19.

The chain links TRBV7-6 to TRBJ2-5; 7 bases fit TRBD2. V trimming: 1 base; J trimming: 1 base; junction bases outside the gene matches: 6. Germline V gene sequence: CDR1 SGHVS, CDR2 FNYEAQ. This CDR3 has 16 amino acids. CDR3 loop: CASSLVGGSFQETQYF. The CDR3 DNA reads TGTGCCAGCAGCTTAGTTGGCGGGAGCTTCCAAGAGACCCAGTACTTC.

The table lists this clone with a count of one. The chain employs TRBV3-1 (or the pseudogene TRBV3-2) and TRBJ1-5, with 10 bases matching TRBD1. Looked up from germline, CDR1 is LGHDT and CDR2 is YNNKEL (reference sequence). CDR3 length: 14 amino acids. V dropped 5 bases and J dropped 7; count of bases not matched to a gene: 5. CDR3 bases: TGTGCCAGCAGCTCCCGGGACAGGGGCCAGCCCCAGCATTTT. Its protein is CASSSRDRGQPQHF.

The chain employs TRBV7-2 and TRBJ2-5; D not resolved. V was trimmed by 5 bases and J by 4 bases, leaving 8 bases between them. This CDR3 is 12 amino acids long. The germline gives CDR1 SGHTA, CDR2 FQGNSA. This chain's CDR3 is CASSRVGETQYF. The CDR3 DNA sequence: TGTGCCAGCAGCCGGGTGGGAGAGACCCAGTACTTC.

This chain uses TRBV10-1 with TRBJ2-2, with 8 bases fitting TRBD2. CDR3 length: 14 residues. V lost 5 bases, J lost 7 bases, and 6 bases stayed unmatched. Germline V gene sequence: CDR1 WNHNN, CDR2 SYGVQD (reference sequence). The CDR3 DNA reads as TGCGCCAGCAGTACCGGGAGGGTTGTCGGGGAGCTGTTTTTT. It is translated as CASSTGRVVGELFF.

CDR3 DNA: TGTGCCAGCAGTCCACGGGAGGGTGTCACAGATACGCAGTATTTT. It translates to CASSPREGVTDTQYF. J is TRBJ2-3 and V is TRBV2; 8 bases are shared with TRBD2. Germline V gene lookup returns CDR1 SNHLY and CDR2 FYNNEI. The V gene end was trimmed by 5 bases and the J gene end by 2 bases; junction bases not matched to a gene: 6. This CDR3 spans 15 amino acids.

The V call is TRBV2, the J call TRBJ1-1; maybe TRBD1 (6 bases). Germline V gene lookup returns CDR1 SNHLY and CDR2 FYNNEI. CDR3 length: 15 amino acids. Trimming left V 7 bases short and J 1 base short, with 16 bases between. The CDR3 region is CASTVDRGRNTEAFF. The CDR3 nucleotides read TGTGCCAGCACGGTGGACAGAGGAAGGAACACTGAAGCTTTCTTT.

The chain couples TRBV27 to TRBJ2-7; TRBD2 is a possible D gene (7 bases). Germline CDR1 reads MNHEY; CDR2 reads SMNVEV (reference sequence). The CDR3 sequence is 14 residues long. The germline V and J ends were trimmed by 3 bases and 5 bases, with 14 bases remaining between them. CDR3 DNA sequence: TGTGCCAGCAGTTTGACGGGGGGCAGGAACGAGCAGTACTTC. Protein: CASSLTGGRNEQYF.

The chain couples TRBV18 to TRBJ2-7; D uncertain. Germline-derived CDR1 and CDR2 are KGHSH and LQKENI. V lost 3 bases and J lost 3, with 9 bases in between. The CDR3 contains 13 residues. This chain's CDR3 is CASSPPSRYEQYF. For the CDR3, the DNA is TGTGCCAGCTCACCTCCTTCTCGCTACGAGCAGTACTTC.

V gene TRBV19 combines with J gene TRBJ1-5, with 10 bases matching TRBD1. In germline, CDR1 is LNHDA, CDR2 SQIVND (reference sequence). Trimming took 0 bases from V and 4 from J; bases not matched to a gene: 0. The CDR3 is 15 amino acids. Written as DNA, the CDR3 is TGTGCCAGTAGTATAGAGGGACAGGGGAATCAGCCCCAGCATTTT. Its translation is CASSIEGQGNQPQHF.

The V call is TRBV14, the J call TRBJ1-1, with unresolved D. Germline V gene data show CDR1 as SGHDN and CDR2 as FVKESK. V shed 0 bases and J shed 7 bases, with 12 bases lying between them. The CDR3 covers 14 residues. CDR3 nucleotide sequence: TGTGCCAGCAGCCAAGATTATATAAACGGTGAAGCTTTCTTT. It encodes CASSQDYINGEAFF.

The chain has TRBV5-1 and TRBJ2-2, with D possibly being TRBD2 (7 bases). Per the germline V gene, CDR1 is SGHRS and CDR2 is YFSETQ. This CDR3 contains 14 residues. V was shortened by 6 bases and J by 6 bases, with 15 bases between the two germline ends. CDR3 region: CASTLRGGPGELFF. The CDR3 nucleotides read TGCGCCAGCACCCTTAGGGGGGGTCCCGGGGAGCTGTTTTTT.

V gene TRBV10-3 combines with J gene TRBJ2-3, with 8 positions matching TRBD2. The CDR3 covers 18 residues. The V gene's germline CDR1 is ENHRY and CDR2 SYGVKD. Losses at the gene ends were 3 bases for V and 0 bases for J; bases not matched to a gene: 11. The CDR3 nucleotides are TGTGCCATCAGTGACCCGGGACTAGTCTCCACTAGCACAGATACGCAGTATTTT. Translation: CAISDPGLVSTSTDTQYF.

This clone was observed once. In the same sample, other DNA sequences code for this CDR3. The gene calls are TRBV30 and TRBJ2-5; D is uncertain. The CDR3 totals 12 residues. V lost 0 bases and J 4 bases, leaving 6 bases between the germline ends. Germline V gives CDR1 GTSNPN, CDR2 SVGIG (reference sequence). The CDR3 nucleotides read TGTGCCTGGAGTGTCTCGGGAGAGACCCAGTACTTC. Amino acid sequence: CAWSVSGETQYF.

CDR3 amino acids: CASSNPSGKSNEQFF. The CDR3 DNA reads TGCGCCAGCAGCAACCCTAGCGGGAAATCCAATGAGCAGTTCTTC. The chain has TRBV5-1 and TRBJ2-1, with 9 bases aligning to TRBD2. The CDR3 is 15 amino acids. Trimming at V came to 4 bases and at J to 6 bases, leaving 8 bases not matched to a gene. Germline CDR1 and CDR2: SGHRS and YFSETQ. The entire variable domain, with the rest obtained from reference TRBV5-1 and TRBJ2-1, is as follows: KAGVTQTPRYLIKTRGQQVTLSCSPISGHRSVSWYQQTPGQGLQFLFEYFSETQRNKGNFPGRFSGRQFSNSRSEMNVSTLELGDSALYLCASSNPSGKSNEQFFGPGTRLTVL.

The rearrangement links TRBV5-4 to TRBJ2-7; 7 bases match TRBD2. Trimming at V came to 4 bases and at J to 7 bases, leaving 5 bases not matched to a gene. CDR1 is SGHNT and CDR2 is YYREEE in the germline V gene (reference sequence). This CDR3 has 12 residues. In nucleotides, the CDR3 is TGTGCCAGCAGCCCGGCCGGGGGGGAGCAGTACTTC. Encoded protein: CASSPAGGEQYF. The full variable domain, in which reference TRBV5-4 and TRBJ2-7 provide the parts outside the CDR3, is ETGVTQSPTHLIKTRGQQVTLRCSSQSGHNTVSWYQQALGQGPQFIFQYYREEENGRGNFPPRFSGLQFPNYSSELNVNALELDDSALYLCASSPAGGEQYFGPGTRLTVT.

The chain links TRBV9 to TRBJ2-3; 10 bases fit TRBD1. Germline V gives CDR1 SGDLS, CDR2 YYNGEE. With 0 bases clipped from V and 3 bases from J, the junction kept 7 bases outside the gene matches. This CDR3 region has 17 residues. CDR3 in amino acids: CASSVVGGTGATDTQYF. CDR3 coding DNA: TGTGCCAGCAGCGTAGTCGGAGGGACAGGGGCGACAGATACGCAGTATTTT.

This rearrangement joins TRBV19 to TRBJ2-1; TRBD2 aligns across 9 bases. Looked up from germline, CDR1 is LNHDA and CDR2 is SQIVND (reference sequence). The CDR3 is 15 amino acids. J gave up 5 bases and V 5 bases, and 7 bases lay outside the gene matches. CDR3 in amino acids: CASSRQAGGNNEQFF. CDR3 DNA: TGTGCCAGTAGTCGTCAAGCGGGGGGAAACAATGAGCAGTTCTTC.

The chain has TRBV5-1 and TRBJ2-3, with D possibly TRBD1 on 5 matching bases. This CDR3 has 14 amino acids. Trimming shortened V by 4 bases and J by 6 bases, and 15 bases separated the two germline ends. Germline CDR1 reads SGHRS; CDR2 reads YFSETQ. CDR3 loop: CASSRTGTGDTQYF. For the CDR3, the DNA is TGCGCCAGCAGCCGTACAGGCACCGGGGATACGCAGTATTTT.

The rearrangement uses TRBV19 and TRBJ2-5; D gene uncertain. The germline CDR1 and CDR2 sequences are LNHDA and SQIVND (reference sequence). V was trimmed by 6 bases and J by 7 bases, leaving 15 bases between them. The CDR3 has 13 residues. The CDR3 loop reads CASSLRLTVTQYF. Here the CDR3 DNA reads TGTGCCAGTAGCCTCAGACTGACCGTGACCCAGTACTTC.

This clone occurred a few times. The CDR3: CASSQGVSANTGELFF. The CDR3 DNA is TGCGCCAGCAGCCAAGGGGTGAGCGCGAACACCGGGGAGCTGTTTTTT. This chain links TRBV4-1 with TRBJ2-2, with D unclear. Trimming took 1 base from V and 0 from J, leaving 9 bases between them. Germline V lookup: CDR1 MGHRA, CDR2 YSYEKL. The CDR3 loop spans 16 amino acids.

This clone was seen more than once but under ten times. The gene calls are TRBV7-2 and TRBJ1-1, with no clear D. V dropped 3 bases and J dropped 0 bases, with 5 bases sitting between them. The CDR3 is 13 amino acids. Germline lookup yields CDR1 SGHTA and CDR2 FQGNSA. CDR3 protein: CASSLYMNTEAFF. CDR3 DNA: TGTGCCAGCAGCTTGTACATGAACACTGAAGCTTTCTTT.